This entry describes one TCR beta chain. Antigen: not known. This record comes from a study of cytomegalovirus exposure and HLA in healthy donors. CDR3 length: 15 amino acids. The J segment lost 9 bases and the V segment lost 4 bases, leaving 4 bases of the junction unmatched. The germline V gene has CDR1 SNHLY and CDR2 FYNNEI. Overall study results and limits: Accounts indicate the classifier identified cytomegalovirus status with strong specificity and sensitivity. Some public TCRs appeared in many individuals, while most sequences were rare. When presence/absence was analysed, sequencing depth was taken to be roughly uniform across donors.

PCR was performed using 60 Vbeta and 13 Jbeta primers. Some clones are missing from TCRdb's copy, which holds only in-frame ones; the method was immunoSEQ multiplex PCR. The sample records about 160,000 clones, roughly 85% being singletons. The clonotype comes from a boy younger than 10 in good health and CMV-seronegative. The chain uses TRBV2 and TRBJ2-1, with 15 bases aligning to TRBD2. Sequencing input: PBMCs. The CDR3 here is CASSGEGLAGGEQFF. CDR3 nucleotide sequence: TGTGCCAGCAGTGGTGAGGGACTAGCGGGAGGTGAGCAGTTCTTC.